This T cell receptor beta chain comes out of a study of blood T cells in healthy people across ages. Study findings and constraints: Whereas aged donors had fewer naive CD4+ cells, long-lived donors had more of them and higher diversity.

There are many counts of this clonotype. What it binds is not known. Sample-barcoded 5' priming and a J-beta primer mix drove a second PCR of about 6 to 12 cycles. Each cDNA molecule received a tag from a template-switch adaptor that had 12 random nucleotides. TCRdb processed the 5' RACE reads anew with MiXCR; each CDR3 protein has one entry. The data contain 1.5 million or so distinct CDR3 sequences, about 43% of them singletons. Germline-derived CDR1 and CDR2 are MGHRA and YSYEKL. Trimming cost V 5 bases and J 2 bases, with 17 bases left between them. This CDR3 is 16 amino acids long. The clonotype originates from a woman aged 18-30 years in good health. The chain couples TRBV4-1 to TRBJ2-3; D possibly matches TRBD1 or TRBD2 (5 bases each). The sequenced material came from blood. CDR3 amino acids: CASSSGTLQDTDTQYF. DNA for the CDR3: TGCGCCAGCAGCTCCGGGACCCTCCAGGACACAGATACGCAGTATTTT.